This T cell receptor (beta chain) was retrieved from a study of CD8 T cells in ankylosing spondylitis. MiXCR was run by TCRdb on the 5' RACE reads, yielding one entry per CDR3 protein. The sample includes about 150,000 distinct CDR3 sequences, 30% to 35% of them seen just once. This clonotype was observed at least ten times. Antigen specificity is unknown. Study-level points and caveats: Clones tied to disease were said to be significantly enriched in matched ankylosing spondylitis synovial fluid. Some motif variants were previously reported in reactive arthritis synovial fluid and blood. There was a TCR beta motif, made of several highly homologous variants, that appeared characteristic of ankylosing spondylitis blood. Researchers report that disease-linked clones proved CD8+ and relatively rare in peripheral blood.

This receptor was obtained from a male donor with ankylosing spondylitis. Sequencing was carried out using synovial fluid, either unsorted or a sorted T cell fraction (not recorded which).

In DNA form, the CDR3 reads TGCGCCAGCAGCCAAGATCTCCGCGCAGGGGGCAGAGACATTCAGTACTTC. Protein product: CASSQDLRAGGRDIQYF. The chain combines TRBV4-3 with TRBJ2-4; 8 bases agree with TRBD1. The germline V gene has CDR1 LGHNA and CDR2 YSLEER. With 0 bases clipped from V and 8 bases from J, the junction kept 12 bases outside the gene matches. The CDR3 contains 17 residues.